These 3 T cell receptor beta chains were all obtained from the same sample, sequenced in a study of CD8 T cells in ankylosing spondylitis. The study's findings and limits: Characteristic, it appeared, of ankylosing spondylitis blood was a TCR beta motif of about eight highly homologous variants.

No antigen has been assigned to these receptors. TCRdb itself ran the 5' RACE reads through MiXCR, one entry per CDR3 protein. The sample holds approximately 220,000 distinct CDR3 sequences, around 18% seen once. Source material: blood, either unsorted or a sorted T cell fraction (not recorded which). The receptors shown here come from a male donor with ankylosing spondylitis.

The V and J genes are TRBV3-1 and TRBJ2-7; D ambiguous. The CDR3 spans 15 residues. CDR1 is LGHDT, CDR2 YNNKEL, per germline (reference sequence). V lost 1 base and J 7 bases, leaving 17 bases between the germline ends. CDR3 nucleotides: TGTGCCAGCAGCCAAGTAGGTCATAGCCTCCTTGAGCAGTACTTC. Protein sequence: CASSQVGHSLLEQYF.

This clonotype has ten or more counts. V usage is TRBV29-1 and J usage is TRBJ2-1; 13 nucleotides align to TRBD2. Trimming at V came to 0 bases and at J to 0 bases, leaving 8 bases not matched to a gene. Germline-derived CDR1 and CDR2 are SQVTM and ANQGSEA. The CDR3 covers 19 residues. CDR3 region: CSVEDRLAGGPSSYNEQFF. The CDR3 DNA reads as TGCAGCGTTGAAGATCGACTAGCGGGGGGCCCGAGCTCCTACAATGAGCAGTTCTTC.

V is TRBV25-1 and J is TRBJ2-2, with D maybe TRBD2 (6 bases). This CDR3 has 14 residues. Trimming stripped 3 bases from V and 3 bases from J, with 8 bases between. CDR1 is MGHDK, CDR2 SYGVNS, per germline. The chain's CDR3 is CASSDREDTGELFF. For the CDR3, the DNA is TGTGCCAGCAGTGACAGGGAGGACACCGGGGAGCTGTTTTTT.